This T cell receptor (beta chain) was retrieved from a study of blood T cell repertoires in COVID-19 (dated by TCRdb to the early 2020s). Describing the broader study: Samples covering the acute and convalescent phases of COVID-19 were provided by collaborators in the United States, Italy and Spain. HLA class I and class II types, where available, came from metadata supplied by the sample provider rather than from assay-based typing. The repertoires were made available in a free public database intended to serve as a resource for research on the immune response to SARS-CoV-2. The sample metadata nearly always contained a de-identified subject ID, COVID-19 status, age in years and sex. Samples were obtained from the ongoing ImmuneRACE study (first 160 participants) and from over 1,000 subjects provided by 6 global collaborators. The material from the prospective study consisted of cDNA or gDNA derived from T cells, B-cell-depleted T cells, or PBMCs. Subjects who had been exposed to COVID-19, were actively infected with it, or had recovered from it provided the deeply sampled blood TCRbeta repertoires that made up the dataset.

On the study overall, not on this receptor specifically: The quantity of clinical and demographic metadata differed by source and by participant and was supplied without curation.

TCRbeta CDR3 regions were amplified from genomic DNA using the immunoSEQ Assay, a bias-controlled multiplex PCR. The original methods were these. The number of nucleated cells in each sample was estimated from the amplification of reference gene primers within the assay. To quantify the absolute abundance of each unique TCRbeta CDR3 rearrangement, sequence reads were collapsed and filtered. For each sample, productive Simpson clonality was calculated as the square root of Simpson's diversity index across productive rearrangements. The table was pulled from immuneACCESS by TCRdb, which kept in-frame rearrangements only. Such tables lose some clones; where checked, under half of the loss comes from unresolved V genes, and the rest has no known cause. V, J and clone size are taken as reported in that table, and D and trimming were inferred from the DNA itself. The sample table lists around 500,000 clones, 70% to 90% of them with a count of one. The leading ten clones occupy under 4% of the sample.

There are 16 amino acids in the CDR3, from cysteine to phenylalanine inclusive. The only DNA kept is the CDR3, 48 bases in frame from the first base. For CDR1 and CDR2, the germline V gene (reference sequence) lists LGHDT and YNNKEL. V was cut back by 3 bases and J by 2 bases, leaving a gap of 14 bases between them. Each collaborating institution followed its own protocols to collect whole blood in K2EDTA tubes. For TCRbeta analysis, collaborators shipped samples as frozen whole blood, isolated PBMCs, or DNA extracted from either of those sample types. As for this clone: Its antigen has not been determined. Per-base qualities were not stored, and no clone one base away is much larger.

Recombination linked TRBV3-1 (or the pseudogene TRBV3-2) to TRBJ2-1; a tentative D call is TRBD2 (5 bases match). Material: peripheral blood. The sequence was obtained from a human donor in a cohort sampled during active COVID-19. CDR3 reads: CASSHRERNPYNEQFF. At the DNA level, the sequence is TGTGCCAGCAGCCATCGAGAGCGGAACCCCTACAATGAGCAGTTCTTC.